This TCR beta chain came from a study of blood T cells in healthy people across ages. Every donor provided approximately 9.2 milliliters of peripheral blood. For this clonotype: Its antigen is still unknown.

Primers used in a second PCR of roughly 6 to 11 cycles were a sample-barcoded 5' primer and a J-beta primer mix. The yield of each sample was at least 2.5 million CDR3-containing paired-end reads. Each CDR3 protein is one row after TCRdb ran MiXCR on the 5' RACE reads. The data contain around 990,000 distinct CDR3 sequences, about 23% of them singletons. Overall study results and limits: Unsorted PBMC material precluded a definitive naive versus antigen-experienced comparison. Older age coincided with a roughly linear decline in TCR beta diversity per million T cells.

These data were likewise used in another study, on T cells of mothers and their children.

The sample comprised blood. This TCR derives from a girl aged 2 to 10 in good health.

CDR3 amino acids: CASSLTAMGGFAETQYF. The DNA for the CDR3 is TGTGCCAGCAGTTTAACCGCAATGGGAGGGTTCGCAGAGACCCAGTACTTC. The gene calls are TRBV12-3 or TRBV12-4 and TRBJ2-7; 7 bases line up with TRBD2. TRBJ2-5 explains the end of the DNA better; the J call may be wrong. The CDR3 runs 17 residues.